This T cell receptor (beta chain) was profiled in a study of blood T cells in healthy people across ages. Study-wide context: About one barcoded TCR beta cDNA was captured per two T cells. Study conclusions and caveats: Because sorting was not performed, PBMCs prevented conclusive naive versus antigen-experienced comparison.

V was pared by 4 bases and J by 5 bases, with 13 bases between. This CDR3 is 14 amino acids long. Germline V gene lookup returns CDR1 SGHRS and CDR2 YFSETQ. The second PCR ran roughly 6 to 12 cycles with a sample-barcoded 5' primer and J-beta primers. TCRdb called the 5' RACE reads again in MiXCR, with one record for every CDR3 protein. The table lists some 640,000 distinct CDR3 sequences, approximately 49% of them singletons. This clonotype showed up just a few times. Its antigen remains unidentified. The source of this sequence is a woman aged 55-69 years in good health. Sequencing used blood. This rearrangement joins TRBV5-1 to TRBJ2-4; a possible D gene is TRBD2 (6 bases). The chain's CDR3 is CASSPWRGENIQYF. In DNA form, the CDR3 reads TGCGCCAGCAGCCCCTGGAGGGGCGAAAACATTCAGTACTTC. The full variable domain, completed using reference TRBV5-1 and TRBJ2-4, is KAGVTQTPRYLIKTRGQQVTLSCSPISGHRSVSWYQQTPGQGLQFLFEYFSETQRNKGNFPGRFSGRQFSNSRSEMNVSTLELGDSALYLCASSPWRGENIQYFGAGTRLSVL.